These T cell receptor beta chains were read from a single sample in a study of neoadjuvant anti-PD-1 for oral cavity cancer. The assay was immunoSEQ multiplex PCR, and TCRdb's table has in-frame clones only and misses some. The profile shows about 15,000 clones, around 62% of them singletons. Sequencing was performed on PBMCs, taken before nivolumab (anti-PD-1) treatment. Receptor source: a person between 40 and 85 years old with oral cavity squamous cell carcinoma. Both conserved end residues are part of each CDR3. The D gene is left open where the match is weak. Rows may omit the clone size; those that give it use once, few, many or a size class.

d_call,j_call,v_call,clone_size,cdr3_aa,cdr3_nt
TRBD1,TRBJ2-2,TRBV5-5,.,CASSWDRNTGELFF,TGTGCCAGCAGCTGGGACAGGAACACCGGGGAGCTGTTTTTT
TRBD2,TRBJ2-3,TRBV5-1,.,CASSLGREATDTQYF,TGCGCCAGCAGCTTGGGGCGGGAGGCCACAGATACGCAGTATTTT
.,TRBJ1-2,TRBV5-1,few,CASSLGNNGYTF,TGCGCCAGCAGCTTGGGGAACAATGGCTACACCTTC
.,TRBJ2-1,TRBV19,.,CASSIGGSGYNEQFF,TGTGCCAGTAGTATAGGGGGGAGTGGGTACAATGAGCAGTTCTTC
TRBD1,TRBJ1-5,TRBV19,few,CASTLTGEQPQHF,TGTGCCAGTACCCTTACAGGGGAGCAGCCCCAGCATTTT
TRBD1,TRBJ1-5,TRBV28,few,CASSTGTVNQPQHF,TGTGCCAGCAGCACCGGGACAGTCAATCAGCCCCAGCATTTT
.,TRBJ1-2,TRBV28,few,CASSPGKTNLYGYTF,TGTGCCAGCAGTCCAGGGAAGACTAACCTCTATGGCTACACCTTC
.,TRBJ1-3,TRBV16,few,CASSQDIVGPSGNTIYF,TGTGCCAGCAGCCAAGACATAGTGGGACCGTCTGGAAACACCATATATTTT
TRBD1,TRBJ1-2,TRBV19,few,CASSIAQGERYGYTF,TGTGCCAGTAGTATAGCGCAGGGGGAGCGGTATGGCTACACCTTC
.,TRBJ2-5,TRBV2,.,CASYGGQETQYF,TGTGCCAGCTATGGGGGACAAGAGACCCAGTACTTC
.,TRBJ2-1,TRBV2,.,CASSDSEPRTNAAPQQFF,TGTGCCAGCAGTGACTCCGAGCCCCGGACAAACGCGGCCCCGCAGCAGTTCTTC
.,TRBJ2-3,TRBV4-2,.,CASSQPEHGFGTDTQYF,TGTGCCAGCAGCCAACCTGAACACGGGTTTGGCACAGATACGCAGTATTTT
.,TRBJ2-1,TRBV2,.,CASSGELSSYNEQFF,TGTGCCAGCAGTGGAGAGTTAAGCTCCTACAATGAGCAGTTCTTC
.,TRBJ2-3,TRBV10-3,.,CAISVGGSGTDTQYF,TGTGCCATCAGTGTAGGGGGTTCTGGCACAGATACGCAGTATTTT
.,TRBJ2-6,TRBV5-4,.,CASSTGESSGANVLTF,TGTGCCAGCAGCACGGGGGAAAGCTCTGGGGCCAACGTCCTGACTTTC
.,TRBJ1-2,TRBV29-1,.,CSVGRQDYGYTF,TGCAGCGTTGGGAGGCAGGACTATGGCTACACCTTC
.,TRBJ2-2,TRBV9,.,CATRERFNTGELFF,TGTGCCACCCGGGAGAGATTCAACACCGGGGAGCTGTTTTTT
.,TRBJ2-6,TRBV6-5,.,CASSYGGLSGANVLTF,TGTGCCAGCAGTTACGGGGGGCTCTCTGGGGCCAACGTCCTGACTTTC
.,TRBJ2-7,TRBV5-1,few,CASSLSRPRSYEQYF,TGCGCCAGCAGCTTGTCGAGACCCCGATCCTACGAGCAGTACTTC
TRBD1,TRBJ1-2,TRBV2,.,CASTDRGYGYTF,TGTGCCAGCACCGACAGGGGGTATGGCTACACCTTC
.,TRBJ2-3,TRBV10-3,.,CAIKGGDTQYF,TGTGCCATCAAAGGAGGAGATACGCAGTATTTT
.,TRBJ2-1,TRBV6-1,.,CASSDLGNEQFF,TGTGCCAGCAGTGACTTGGGCAATGAGCAGTTCTTC
.,TRBJ2-1,TRBV2,.,CASSTSREQFF,TGTGCCAGCAGCACTAGCAGGGAGCAGTTCTTC
TRBD2,TRBJ2-1,TRBV2,.,CASSESTTSADEQFF,TGTGCCAGCAGTGAGTCAACTACTAGCGCTGATGAGCAGTTCTTC
TRBD2,TRBJ2-7,TRBV5-1,.,CASSLGSSGRDDEQYF,TGCGCCAGCAGCTTGGGGTCTAGCGGGAGGGACGACGAGCAGTACTTC
.,TRBJ2-7,TRBV5-1,.,CASSSSRGGYEQYF,TGCGCCAGCAGCTCGAGCAGGGGAGGCTACGAGCAGTACTTC
TRBD2,TRBJ2-7,TRBV7-9,.,CASSLWTSTGEQYF,TGTGCCAGCAGCTTATGGACTAGTACAGGCGAGCAGTACTTC
.,TRBJ2-7,TRBV6-1,.,CASSEFQGPVYEQYF,TGTGCCAGCAGTGAATTTCAAGGACCAGTCTACGAGCAGTACTTC
.,TRBJ2-1,TRBV7-2,few,CASSPNWGSLYEQFF,TGTGCCAGCAGCCCCAACTGGGGTAGCCTCTATGAGCAGTTCTTC
.,TRBJ1-3,TRBV19,medium-sized,CASSGRDSGNTIYF,TGTGCCAGCTCGGGACGGGACTCTGGAAACACCATATATTTT
.,TRBJ1-5,TRBV2,.,CASRAGVGQPQHF,TGTGCCAGCAGGGCAGGGGTGGGTCAGCCCCAGCATTTT
TRBD1,TRBJ1-1,TRBV5-1,.,CASRYGQGVNTEAFF,TGCGCCAGCAGGTACGGACAGGGGGTGAACACTGAAGCTTTCTTT
TRBD1,TRBJ2-6,TRBV29-1,.,CSVRTGLYSGANVLTF,TGCAGCGTGAGGACAGGTCTTTACTCTGGGGCCAACGTCCTGACTTTC